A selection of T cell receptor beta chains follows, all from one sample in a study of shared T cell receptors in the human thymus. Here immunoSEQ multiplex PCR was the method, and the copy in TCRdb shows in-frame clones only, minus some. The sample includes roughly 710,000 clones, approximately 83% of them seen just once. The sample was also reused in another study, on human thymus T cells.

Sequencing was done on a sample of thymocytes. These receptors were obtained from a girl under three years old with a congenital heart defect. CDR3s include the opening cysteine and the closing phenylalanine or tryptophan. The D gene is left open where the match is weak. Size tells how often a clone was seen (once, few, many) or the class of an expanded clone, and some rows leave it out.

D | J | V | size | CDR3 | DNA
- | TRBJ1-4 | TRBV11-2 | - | CASSLCFPFGGLGNEKLFF | TGTGCCAGCAGCTTATGTTTTCCGTTTGGGGGCCTGGGTAATGAAAAACTGTTTTTT
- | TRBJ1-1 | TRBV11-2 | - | CASSNRPRRDTEAFF | TGTGCCAGCAGCAACAGGCCCCGGAGGGACACTGAAGCTTTCTTT
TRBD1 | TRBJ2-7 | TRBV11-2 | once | CASTHMGDRDPFYEQYF | TGTGCCAGCACCCATATGGGGGACAGGGACCCTTTCTACGAGCAGTACTTC
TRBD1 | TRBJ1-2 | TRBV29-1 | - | CSVDVQGARDYGYTF | TGCAGCGTTGACGTACAGGGGGCACGGGACTATGGCTACACCTTC
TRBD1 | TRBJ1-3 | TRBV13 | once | CASSFRPGGYSGNTIYF | TGTGCCAGCAGCTTTCGGCCAGGGGGTTACTCTGGAAACACCATATATTTT
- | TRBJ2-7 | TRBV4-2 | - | CASSPGAGYEQYF | TGTGCCAGCAGCCCTGGCGCGGGCTACGAGCAGTACTTC
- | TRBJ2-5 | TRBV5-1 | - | CASSFPGARISFGTAHQETQYF | TGCGCCAGCAGCTTTCCGGGGGCTAGGATCTCGTTCGGGACAGCCCACCAAGAGACCCAGTACTTC
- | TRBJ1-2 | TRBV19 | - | CASSPRTDGYYGYTF | TGTGCCAGTAGTCCCCGGACAGACGGCTACTATGGCTACACCTTC
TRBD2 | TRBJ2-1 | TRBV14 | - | CASSQVKLATSYNEQFF | TGTGCCAGCAGCCAGGTAAAACTAGCGACCTCCTACAATGAGCAGTTCTTC
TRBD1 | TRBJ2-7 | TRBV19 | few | CASSIIPGQGGYEQYF | TGTGCCAGTAGTATTATACCGGGACAGGGGGGCTACGAGCAGTACTTC
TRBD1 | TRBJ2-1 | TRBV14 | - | CASSPRTGFINEQFF | TGTGCCAGCAGCCCGAGGACAGGCTTCATCAATGAGCAGTTCTTC
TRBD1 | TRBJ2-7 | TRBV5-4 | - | CASSLGGQLHEQYF | TGTGCCAGCAGCTTGGGGGGACAGCTCCACGAGCAGTACTTC
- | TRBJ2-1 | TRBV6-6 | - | CASSYLNEQFF | TGTGCCAGCAGTTACCTCAATGAGCAGTTCTTC
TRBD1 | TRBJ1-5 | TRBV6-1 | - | CASSFRQGGRQPQHF | TGTGCCAGCAGTTTCCGACAGGGTGGGCGGCAGCCCCAGCATTTT
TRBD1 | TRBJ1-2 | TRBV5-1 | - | CASSPGQVNGYTF | TGCGCCAGCAGCCCGGGACAGGTTAATGGCTACACCTTC
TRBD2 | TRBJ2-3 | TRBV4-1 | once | CASSRIPGLAATDTQYF | TGCGCCAGCAGCCGAATTCCGGGACTAGCGGCGACAGATACGCAGTATTTT
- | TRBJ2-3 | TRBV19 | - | CASSIREGADTQYF | TGTGCCAGTAGTATCAGAGAAGGGGCTGATACGCAGTATTTT
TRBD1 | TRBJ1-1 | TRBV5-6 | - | CASSTGGAKTEAFF | TGTGCCAGCAGCACAGGGGGGGCGAAGACTGAAGCTTTCTTT
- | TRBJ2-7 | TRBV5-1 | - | CASTRDSSYEQYF | TGCGCCAGCACTCGCGACTCATCCTACGAGCAGTACTTC
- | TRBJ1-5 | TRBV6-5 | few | CASSLQGGGYQPQHF | TGTGCCAGCAGCCTACAAGGGGGGGGGTATCAGCCCCAGCATTTT
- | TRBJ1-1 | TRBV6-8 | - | CASSYPPAGNTEAFF | TGTGCCAGCAGTTACCCACCCGCAGGGAACACTGAAGCTTTCTTT
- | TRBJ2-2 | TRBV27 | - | CASRGDPQENTGELFF | TGTGCCAGCAGAGGCGACCCACAGGAGAACACCGGGGAGCTGTTTTTT
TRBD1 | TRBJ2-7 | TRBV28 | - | CASSLGQGKSYEQYF | TGTGCCAGCAGTCTGGGACAGGGTAAGTCCTACGAGCAGTACTTC
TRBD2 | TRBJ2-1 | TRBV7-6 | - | CASSLALGTSYNEQFF | TGTGCCAGCAGCTTAGCGCTCGGGACTAGTTATAATGAGCAGTTCTTC
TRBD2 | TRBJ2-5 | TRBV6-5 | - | CASSSLADQETQYF | TGTGCCAGCAGTTCTCTAGCGGACCAAGAGACCCAGTACTTC
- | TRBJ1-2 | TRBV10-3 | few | CAISTGGYDYGYTF | TGTGCCATCAGTACGGGGGGGTATGACTATGGCTACACCTTC
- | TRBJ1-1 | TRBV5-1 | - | CASSFWENRESPNTEAFF | TGCGCCAGCAGCTTTTGGGAGAACCGAGAGTCTCCGAACACTGAAGCTTTCTTT
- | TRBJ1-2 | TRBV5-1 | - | CASSLAGGDGYTF | TGCGCCAGCAGCTTGGCAGGAGGCGATGGCTACACCTTC
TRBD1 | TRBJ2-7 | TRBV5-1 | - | CASSLVPSPGQVYEQYF | TGCGCCAGCAGCTTGGTTCCCTCTCCGGGACAGGTGTACGAGCAGTACTTC
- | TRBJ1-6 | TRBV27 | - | CATTPQGFYNSPLHF | TGTGCCACCACACCACAGGGATTTTATAATTCACCCCTCCACTTT
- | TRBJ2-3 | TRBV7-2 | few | CASSFMTADTQYF | TGTGCCAGCAGCTTTATGACAGCAGATACGCAGTATTTT
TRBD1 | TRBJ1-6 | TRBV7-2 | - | CASSLGRARGLDNSPLHF | TGTGCCAGCAGCTTAGGGAGGGCGAGGGGGCTCGATAATTCACCCCTCCACTTT
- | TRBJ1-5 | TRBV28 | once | CASSLLGVGNQPQHF | TGTGCCAGCAGTTTATTAGGGGTTGGCAATCAGCCCCAGCATTTT
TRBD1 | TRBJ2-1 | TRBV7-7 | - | CASSPRQDRVQNEQFF | TGTGCTAGCAGTCCTCGCCAGGACAGGGTGCAAAATGAGCAGTTCTTC
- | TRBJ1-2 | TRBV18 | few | CASSPRYTGREPYGYTF | TGTGCCAGCTCACCTCGATATACGGGACGGGAGCCGTATGGCTACACCTTC
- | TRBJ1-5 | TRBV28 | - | CASSLSYGNQPQHF | TGTGCCAGCAGTTTATCCTATGGCAATCAGCCCCAGCATTTT
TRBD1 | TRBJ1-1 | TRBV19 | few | CASSIDLSRQGLNTEAFF | TGTGCCAGTAGTATAGATCTATCGAGACAGGGATTGAACACTGAAGCTTTCTTT
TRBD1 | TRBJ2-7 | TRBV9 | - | CASSTRDRGPYEQYF | TGTGCCAGCAGCACCCGGGACAGGGGGCCCTACGAGCAGTACTTC
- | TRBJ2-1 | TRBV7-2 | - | CASSSGQVYNEQFF | TGTGCCAGCAGCTCGGGACAAGTCTACAATGAGCAGTTCTTC
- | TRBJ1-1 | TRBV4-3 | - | CASSQDSGDTYVAFF | TGCGCCAGCAGCCAAGATTCCGGGGATACCTATGTAGCTTTCTTT
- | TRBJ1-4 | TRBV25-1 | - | CASSGRRQPQGNEKLFF | TGTGCCAGCAGCGGCCGACGACAGCCACAGGGTAATGAAAAACTGTTTTTT
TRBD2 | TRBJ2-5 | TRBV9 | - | CASSVSGGPGETQYF | TGTGCCAGCAGCGTTAGCGGGGGGCCAGGAGAGACCCAGTACTTC
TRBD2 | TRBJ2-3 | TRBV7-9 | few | CASDLSGGLPRNTDTQYF | TGTGCCAGTGATCTTAGCGGGGGATTGCCTAGAAACACAGATACGCAGTATTTT
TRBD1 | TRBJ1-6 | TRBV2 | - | CASSETPAGGNNSPLHF | TGTGCCAGCAGTGAAACCCCCGCAGGGGGGAATAATTCACCCCTCCACTTT
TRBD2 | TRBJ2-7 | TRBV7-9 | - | CASSYQLAGTYEQYF | TGTGCCAGCAGCTATCAACTAGCGGGGACGTACGAGCAGTACTTC